The 3 T cell receptor beta chains below were found in one sample sequenced in a study of identical twins. TCRdb re-called the 5' RACE reads through MiXCR, storing one row per CDR3 protein. This table holds 690,000 or so distinct CDR3 sequences, about 9.4% found once. In addition, the sample was reused for a study of yellow fever vaccine responses in identical twins.

The material sequenced was PBMCs. Source of these receptors: a woman under 30 in good health.

This clonotype has ten or more counts. This chain joins TRBV4-3 and TRBJ2-7, with TRBD1 matching over 8 bases. The V and J ends lost 0 bases and 3 bases, in that order; junction bases with no gene match: 4. Germline values: CDR1 LGHNA, CDR2 YSLEER. The CDR3 is 15 residues long. In DNA form, the CDR3 reads TGCGCCAGCAGCCAAGACAACGACAGGGGCTACGAGCAGTACTTC. Protein sequence: CASSQDNDRGYEQYF.

This clonotype has only a few counts. The chain is built from TRBV2 and TRBJ2-3; D is ambiguous. From germline, CDR1 is SNHLY and CDR2 FYNNEI. Trimming removed 4 bases at V and 2 bases at J, with 13 bases between. CDR3 length: 15 residues. The chain's CDR3 is CASSVGTLDTDTQYF. DNA of the CDR3: TGTGCCAGCAGTGTGGGTACTTTAGACACAGATACGCAGTATTTT.

The chain carries TRBV20-1 and TRBJ1-2; weak D call: TRBD1 (6 bases). The CDR3 contains 16 residues. V dropped 0 bases and J dropped 5 bases, with 19 bases sitting between them. Germline V CDR1 and CDR2: DFQATT, SNEGSKA (reference sequence). Written as DNA, the CDR3 is TGCAGTGCTAGAGACTTCACAGGGCTGGGTTCATATGGCTACACCTTC. Translated: CSARDFTGLGSYGYTF.